This T cell receptor (beta chain) was profiled in a study of cytomegalovirus exposure and HLA in healthy donors (dated by TCRdb to about 2017). General notes on the study: According to an earlier analysis of 587 of the donors, some 170 million T cells yielded 117 million unique TCR beta sequences and approximately 300 Gb of sequence data. In an earlier analysis of 500 to 650 of the donors, high-throughput TCR beta sequencing was used to judge whether each TCR beta V gene segment behaved as functional or pseudogenic. Both class I and class II loci were covered by HLA typing, at four-digit resolution. Among around 400 genotyped donors of the cohort, an average of around 250,000 unique TCR beta nucleotide sequences was sequenced per donor, of which 15% to 20% were non-productive. Alongside the repertoire data, information on donor age, sex, ethnicity and CMV serostatus was compiled. In a later genetic analysis, genome-wide SNP genotypes for about 65% of the 666 donors were used, and that subset was treated as a discovery cohort. A separate validation cohort of approximately 130 different subjects was used in addition to the roughly 620-subject first cohort. The number of donors typed differed by locus, with about 629-640 for A, B, C, DRB1 and DQB1, over 500 for DQA1, approximately 570 for DPA1, and 400 to 490 for DPB1. Of the 300 to 450 genotyped donors, roughly 76% were placed in the genetic ancestry cluster associated with self-reported Caucasian donors. An early release covering roughly 600 HLA-typed donors comprised approximately 300 gigabases of sequencing data and around 85 million unique TCR sequences. Rather than drawing on any new phenotypic data, the later analysis identified candidate immune exposures from TCR beta sequences and the way those sequences occurred across donors. A later analysis re-analyzed previously published TCR beta repertoires from about 730 donors and added high-resolution HLA genotyping to study TCR occurrence patterns. The study aimed to test whether signatures of past pathogen exposure could be identified by cataloging public T cell receptors. Roughly 5 DR-DQ haplotypes were treated as single units for association and clustering because of strong linkage in the cohort. High-throughput TCR immunosequencing, statistical association of individual TCRs with disease status, and machine learning were combined to predict cytomegalovirus infection status. The T cell repertoires of 700 or so subjects were profiled by immunosequencing and related to cytomegalovirus serostatus. Every repertoire in the discovery cohort had been generated on one and the same sequencing platform. Results and caveats for the whole study, not just this receptor: The authors suggested that the approach could potentially be generalized to other disease states and immunological phenotypes. CMV serostatus was the only immune exposure information available for the cohort. A later genetic analysis associated a missense DCLRE1C variant with V-gene and J-gene trimming of TCR beta chains, and an independent cohort replicated the association. In vitro tests confirmed that a few of the cytomegalovirus-associated TCR beta chains recognize cytomegalovirus antigens. Linkage disequilibrium might explain the correlated functional status among segregating V segments, but an unknown experimental factor could not be ruled out. A cluster of highly shared sequence variants was judged likely to represent a technical artifact of the sequencing pipeline. This cohort had only TCR beta chains sequenced, and the lack of alpha or paired-chain data limited which features could be detected. In a later genetic analysis, fewer N-insertions in productive TCRs were reported among donors in an Asian-associated ancestry cluster than the roughly 710-donor mean. Some IMGT-functional V segments, including TRBV6-2 and TRBV6-3, could not be distinguished by the 87-base-pair reads and were therefore excluded. While some public TCRs were present in many individuals, most TCR sequences turned up only very rarely across donors. In both the original and validation cohorts, the classifier was reported to diagnose cytomegalovirus status with high specificity and sensitivity. Several of the top co-occurrence clusters appeared to be linked to parvovirus B19, influenza, CMV and Epstein-Barr virus, according to a later analysis. In a later analysis, HLA-associated TCR beta chains showed more clonal expansion and lower generation probabilities than non-associated chains that were equally common. A further reported finding was that TCR beta sequences accurately predicted the HLA-A and HLA-B alleles for most subjects in the first cohort. Roughly uniform sequencing depth across donors was assumed in presence/absence analyses, although this assumption may not hold. Roughly 15 rarely observed V segments, including chromosome 9 orphons, were excluded from the earlier analysis of about 600 of the donors because counts were too low. A total of fewer than 200 TCR beta chains were listed by the study as associated with cytomegalovirus. HLA typing was unavailable for some donors at each locus, so association tests used only the typed subset. Strong co-occurrence of HLA alleles, especially DR and DQ, made assigning TCR associations to individual alleles difficult. According to a later analysis, most CMV-associated TCR beta chains appeared to be HLA-restricted, and the HLA associations seemed to be driven largely by CMV exposure. In an earlier analysis of over 550 of the donors, most TCR beta V segments were observed in productive rearrangements about 87% or about 30% of the time, broadly matching IMGT annotations. A later analysis associated around 16,000 TCR beta sequences with specific HLA alleles at a false discovery rate of 0.05. A later analysis found that TCR association rates varied across HLA loci, with DRB1 alleles showing the most associated TCRs and HLA-C alleles the fewest.

The junction shows trimming of 4 bases on V and 2 bases on J, and the gene matches do not reach 8 bases of it. The CDR3 spans 15 residues, from the cysteine through the phenylalanine. The entry retains the CDR3 DNA only, 45 bases that are in frame from base 1. The germline V gene specifies SGHRS as CDR1 and YFSETQ as CDR2. The library was generated by the immunoSEQ multiplex PCR assay. For the multiplex PCR, a mixture combining 60 forward primers for TCR Vbeta segments and 13 reverse primers for TCR Jbeta segments was used. The CDR3 region of rearranged TCR beta genes was amplified from genomic DNA with a multiplex PCR assay. The Illumina HiSeq System was used to sequence the amplified TCR beta libraries as 87-base-pair reads. On the authors' methods: A later analysis counted approximately 74 million unique TCR beta chains across the approximately 700 repertoires, and roughly 11 million of these chains were shared by at least two donors. A nearest-neighbor algorithm error-corrected the raw reads and collapsed the reads into unique sequences, merging closely related sequences to remove PCR and sequencing errors. To assign V, D and J gene segments, CDR3 sequences were aligned to IMGT reference sequences. For a sequence to be retained, a match of at least six nucleotides to both a V gene segment and a J gene segment was required. Rearrangements were classified as productive when the CDR3 lacked stop codons and remained in frame with V and J, and all other rearrangements were classified as non-productive. CDR3 was defined according to IMGT convention as the region running from the second conserved V-encoded cysteine to the conserved J-encoded phenylalanine. Sequences without an unambiguous match to a single V gene segment were excluded from the earlier analysis of about 640 of the donors. An earlier analysis of a few hundred of the donors called V segments functional above 56.7% productive rearrangements and segregating when the between-donor standard deviation exceeded 5%. A statistical classification framework was built to diagnose cytomegalovirus status from the catalog of TCR beta chain sequences. In a later analysis, V and J genes were assigned by comparing TCR nucleotide sequences against IMGT/GENE-DB human TR gene sequences. The TCRdist pipeline was used in a later analysis to assign CDR3 sequences and most-parsimonious VDJ recombination scenarios. In a later analysis, each TCR beta chain was defined by its CDR3 amino acid sequence together with its V-gene family, and reads lacking a unique V-gene family were excluded. As a way to deal with suspected cross-contamination and a sequencing artifact, a later analysis dropped hundreds of nucleotide sequences that were highly shared and had low generation probability. For each public chain, a later analysis derived a clonal expansion index from normalized ranks of inferred template counts within each repertoire. In a later analysis, generation probabilities were computed with a VDJ recombination model fitted to out-of-frame rearrangements, and the resulting probabilities were checked against IGoR. In a later analysis, hypergeometric tests were used to score TCR-TCR, TCR-HLA and TCR-CMV co-occurrence, with a repertoire-size bias correction applied to TCR pairs. In a later analysis, false discovery rates were estimated by permuting HLA or CMV assignments 20 times. In a later analysis, co-occurring TCRs were grouped using DBSCAN, with TCRdist sequence similarity added in when clustering inside HLA-allele-positive subsets. Repertoires with fewer than 30,000 or more than 120,000 public chains, plus five repertoires with anomalous nucleotide sharing, were excluded from co-occurrence clustering. TCRdb retrieved this table from immuneACCESS and kept in-frame rearrangements only. Not all clones are present; in checked studies, unresolved V genes account for under half, and no reason is known for the remainder. The DNA was the basis for D and trimming; V, J and clone size are from that table. The sample table contains 160,000 or so clones; only one count was recorded for 65% to 85% of them. In total, the top ten clones hold more than 2% of the sample.

As concerns this clone: No cognate antigen has been identified for it. No base-level quality is on record; no much larger clone is a single base apart.

In total, 500 to 700 healthy bone marrow donors made up the cohort. At the time of sampling, every cohort member was nominally healthy, though immune exposures that went unrecorded were likely present. The donor tested CMV seronegative and was one of the 352 seronegative cohort members. Every donor gave a peripheral blood sample, and the peripheral blood mononuclear cells from that sample were used for TCR beta sequencing. Genomic DNA was extracted from the blood cell samples with the Qiagen DNeasy Blood Extraction Kit. Recombination linked TRBV5-1 to TRBJ2-5, and TRBD1 matches 7 of the central bases. The origin of this receptor is a man aged 60 to 75 in good health and CMV-seronegative. The source material was PBMCs. The DNA reads as follows: TGCGCCAGCAGCACCTCAACAGGGGCACAAGAGACCCAGTACTTC. Its product reads: CASSTSTGAQETQYF. Outside the CDR3, residues come from the reference TRBV5-1 and TRBJ2-5 proteins, so the full variable domain is: KAGVTQTPRYLIKTRGQQVTLSCSPISGHRSVSWYQQTPGQGLQFLFEYFSETQRNKGNFPGRFSGRQFSNSRSEMNVSTLELGDSALYLCASSTSTGAQETQYFGPGTRLLVL.